The rows below give T cell receptor beta chains drawn from one sample of a study of T cells in Graves' hyperthyroidism and ophthalmopathy. TCRdb passed the multiplex PCR reads through MiXCR, listing each CDR3 protein once. The table has some 440,000 distinct CDR3 sequences, 15% to 19% seen once; the top ten hold 13% to 15%. Sequenced: blood. Source of these receptors: a woman aged 18-29 years with Graves' hyperthyroidism. The CDR3 runs from the conserved cysteine through the conserved F or W. The order of the fields is D gene, CDR3 length, V gene, clone size, J gene, CDR3 DNA, CDR3 protein. D genes are given only for firm matches. The listing skips clone size in some rows; elsewhere it reads once, few, many or a size class.

>TRBD2|15|TRBV28|NA|TRBJ2-7
TGTGCCAGCAGAACTAGCGGGAGGACTCTTTACGAGCAGTACTTC
CASRTSGRTLYEQYF
>TRBD1|13|TRBV11-3|NA|TRBJ1-1
TGTGCCAGCAGCTCAACAGGGGGGCCTGAAGCTTTCTTT
CASSSTGGPEAFF
>NA|16|TRBV4-3|many|TRBJ1-1
TGCGCCAGCAGTTGGAGTGTGGTAACAGTTAACACTGAAGCTTTCTTT
CASSWSVVTVNTEAFF
>TRBD2|13|TRBV20-1|many|TRBJ2-1
TGCAGTGCTGAAGGGACTAGCCTTAATGAGCAGTTCTTC
CSAEGTSLNEQFF
>TRBD2|14|TRBV11-2|many|TRBJ2-3
TGTGCCAGCAGCTACGGGGGGAGCACAGATACGCAGTATTTT
CASSYGGSTDTQYF
>TRBD2|18|TRBV7-8|NA|TRBJ2-2
TGTGCCAGCAGCTTAGCGGTGCTAGCGGGGGCGAACACCGGGGAGCTGTTTTTT
CASSLAVLAGANTGELFF
>NA|16|TRBV27|many|TRBJ2-3
TGTGCCACCCATGGGGGACGTATAACTGCCACAGATACGCAGTATTTT
CATHGGRITATDTQYF
>NA|12|TRBV13|many|TRBJ2-3
TGTGCCAGCAGTCATAGCACAGATACGCAGTATTTT
CASSHSTDTQYF
>TRBD2|15|TRBV4-1|NA|TRBJ2-7
TGCGCCAGCAGCCCCCTCTCCAGCGGGAAACACGAGCAGTACTTC
CASSPLSSGKHEQYF
>TRBD1|16|TRBV11-1|NA|TRBJ1-5
TGTGCCAGCAGCTCAGGGGACAGGGACTACAATCAGCCCCGGCATTTT
CASSSGDRDYNQPRHF